The rows below give T cell receptor beta chains drawn from one sample of a study of blood T cell repertoires in COVID-19. Sequencing used immunoSEQ multiplex PCR; TCRdb keeps in-frame clones, though not all of them. The sample consists of a few hundred thousand clones, around 89% of them appearing once. The sample was peripheral blood. The receptors here all came from a woman in her forties or fifties with COVID-19, enrolled during active disease. Both conserved end residues are part of each CDR3. Fields, in order: CDR3 protein, CDR3 DNA, D gene, J gene, clone size, V gene. A D gene is named only where the DNA matches it firmly. The size field is filled for only some rows; it gives once, few, many or a size class.

cdr3_aa: CATSSRDFGQETQYF
cdr3_nt: TGTGCCACCAGCAGCAGGGATTTTGGACAAGAGACCCAGTACTTC
d_call: NA
j_call: TRBJ2-5
clone_size: NA
v_call: TRBV15

cdr3_aa: CASSLSHAETQYF
cdr3_nt: TGTGCCAGCAGCTTGTCCCATGCGGAGACCCAGTACTTC
d_call: NA
j_call: TRBJ2-5
clone_size: NA
v_call: TRBV7-2

cdr3_aa: CAWSLAGVEQYF
cdr3_nt: TGTGCCTGGAGTCTAGCGGGAGTTGAGCAGTACTTC
d_call: TRBD2
j_call: TRBJ2-7
clone_size: NA
v_call: TRBV30

cdr3_aa: CASSIDLYGKRTQYF
cdr3_nt: TGTGCCAGTAGTATAGATCTATACGGGAAGCGGACGCAGTATTTT
d_call: NA
j_call: TRBJ2-3
clone_size: once
v_call: TRBV19

cdr3_aa: CASSGQGSNEAFF
cdr3_nt: TGTGCCAGCAGCGGACAGGGCTCGAATGAAGCTTTCTTT
d_call: TRBD1
j_call: TRBJ1-1
clone_size: NA
v_call: TRBV5-6

cdr3_aa: CASSPGHLANYGYTF
cdr3_nt: TGTGCCAGCAGCCCGGGACACTTAGCTAACTATGGCTACACCTTC
d_call: NA
j_call: TRBJ1-2
clone_size: once
v_call: TRBV3-1/TRBV3-2

cdr3_aa: CAWSVRGTGSEKLFF
cdr3_nt: TGTGCCTGGAGTGTACGAGGAACAGGGAGTGAAAAACTGTTTTTT
d_call: NA
j_call: TRBJ1-4
clone_size: once
v_call: TRBV30

cdr3_aa: CASSLVHRGGTEAFF
cdr3_nt: TGTGCCAGCAGCTTAGTGCACAGGGGAGGCACTGAAGCTTTCTTT
d_call: TRBD1
j_call: TRBJ1-1
clone_size: once
v_call: TRBV7-2

cdr3_aa: CASSLNLGGEETQYF
cdr3_nt: TGTGCCAGCAGCTTGAACCTTGGGGGGGAGGAGACCCAGTACTTC
d_call: TRBD2
j_call: TRBJ2-5
clone_size: NA
v_call: TRBV5-4

cdr3_aa: CASSPTLQETQYF
cdr3_nt: TGTGCCAGCAGCCCGACTCTTCAAGAGACCCAGTACTTC
d_call: NA
j_call: TRBJ2-5
clone_size: NA
v_call: TRBV11-2

cdr3_aa: CASSYLNPGFGEKLFF
cdr3_nt: TGTGCCAGCAGTTACCTCAATCCCGGGTTTGGTGAAAAACTGTTTTTT
d_call: NA
j_call: TRBJ1-4
clone_size: NA
v_call: TRBV6-2/TRBV6-3

cdr3_aa: CASSGQGKTGNTIYF
cdr3_nt: TGTGCCAGCTCGGGACAGGGAAAGACTGGAAACACCATATATTTT
d_call: TRBD1
j_call: TRBJ1-3
clone_size: NA
v_call: TRBV2

cdr3_aa: CASSLALAGSSYEQYF
cdr3_nt: TGCGCCAGCAGCTTGGCCTTAGCGGGCTCCTCCTACGAGCAGTACTTC
d_call: TRBD2
j_call: TRBJ2-7
clone_size: once
v_call: TRBV5-1

cdr3_aa: CASISQWDTEAFF
cdr3_nt: TGTGCCAGCATCTCACAGTGGGACACTGAAGCTTTCTTT
d_call: NA
j_call: TRBJ1-1
clone_size: NA
v_call: TRBV6-5

cdr3_aa: CASSQESGSGNTIYF
cdr3_nt: TGCGCCAGCAGCCAGGAATCAGGATCTGGAAACACCATATATTTT
d_call: NA
j_call: TRBJ1-3
clone_size: NA
v_call: TRBV4-3

cdr3_aa: CSASSTRASGRGSYEQYF
cdr3_nt: TGCAGTGCTAGTTCCACCCGGGCTAGCGGGAGGGGGTCCTACGAGCAGTACTTC
d_call: TRBD2
j_call: TRBJ2-7
clone_size: NA
v_call: TRBV20-1

cdr3_aa: CASSHISSAQETQYF
cdr3_nt: TGTGCCAGCAGCCACATTTCAAGCGCTCAAGAGACCCAGTACTTC
d_call: NA
j_call: TRBJ2-5
clone_size: NA
v_call: TRBV11-2

cdr3_aa: CASTDRFDEAFF
cdr3_nt: TGTGCCAGCACGGACAGGTTTGATGAAGCTTTCTTT
d_call: TRBD1
j_call: TRBJ1-1
clone_size: NA
v_call: TRBV11-2

cdr3_aa: CAIRWEFANTGELFF
cdr3_nt: TGTGCCATCAGATGGGAGTTTGCGAACACCGGGGAGCTGTTTTTT
d_call: NA
j_call: TRBJ2-2
clone_size: NA
v_call: TRBV10-3

cdr3_aa: CASSQPGTGGPSSYEQYF
cdr3_nt: TGTGCCAGCAGCCAACCCGGGACAGGGGGTCCGAGCTCCTACGAGCAGTACTTC
d_call: TRBD1
j_call: TRBJ2-7
clone_size: NA
v_call: TRBV3-1/TRBV3-2

cdr3_aa: CASSQDLASENLGYEQYF
cdr3_nt: TGCGCCAGCAGCCAAGATTTGGCTAGCGAGAACCTGGGGTACGAGCAGTACTTC
d_call: NA
j_call: TRBJ2-7
clone_size: NA
v_call: TRBV4-3

cdr3_aa: CASSPRTGGTEQFF
cdr3_nt: TGTGCCAGCAGCCCGCGGACAGGGGGGACCGAGCAGTTCTTC
d_call: TRBD1
j_call: TRBJ2-1
clone_size: NA
v_call: TRBV11-3

cdr3_aa: CASSIDLSSGTDTQYF
cdr3_nt: TGTGCCAGTAGTATAGATCTCAGCTCGGGAACAGATACGCAGTATTTT
d_call: NA
j_call: TRBJ2-3
clone_size: once
v_call: TRBV19

cdr3_aa: CASSLQGAGGNTIYF
cdr3_nt: TGTGCCAGCAGCCTCCAGGGGGCGGGTGGAAACACCATATATTTT
d_call: TRBD1
j_call: TRBJ1-3
clone_size: NA
v_call: TRBV3-1/TRBV3-2

cdr3_aa: CASSSVTGNPYEQYF
cdr3_nt: TGTGCCAGCAGTTCGGTCACAGGGAACCCCTACGAGCAGTACTTC
d_call: NA
j_call: TRBJ2-7
clone_size: NA
v_call: TRBV6-2/TRBV6-3

cdr3_aa: CAWNSQLKVNEQFF
cdr3_nt: TGTGCCTGGAATTCACAGTTGAAGGTCAATGAGCAGTTCTTC
d_call: NA
j_call: TRBJ2-1
clone_size: NA
v_call: TRBV30

cdr3_aa: CATSRPRSGTDQETQYF
cdr3_nt: TGTGCCACCAGCAGACCGAGGTCTGGGACAGATCAAGAGACCCAGTACTTC
d_call: TRBD1
j_call: TRBJ2-5
clone_size: NA
v_call: TRBV15

cdr3_aa: CSGKGDSTMVKAFF
cdr3_nt: TGCAGCGGGAAGGGGGACAGTACCATGGTCAAAGCTTTCTTT
d_call: TRBD1
j_call: TRBJ1-1
clone_size: once
v_call: TRBV29-1

cdr3_aa: CASSFRGLTGVYEQYF
cdr3_nt: TGTGCCAGCAGTTTTAGGGGACTCACTGGGGTTTACGAGCAGTACTTC
d_call: NA
j_call: TRBJ2-7
clone_size: NA
v_call: TRBV27

cdr3_aa: CASSEAPTRGTGVTGELFF
cdr3_nt: TGTGCCAGCAGTGAAGCGCCTACCAGGGGGACAGGGGTCACCGGGGAGCTGTTTTTT
d_call: TRBD1
j_call: TRBJ2-2
clone_size: NA
v_call: TRBV2

cdr3_aa: CASSWRGMTTDNEQFF
cdr3_nt: TGTGCCAGCAGCTGGAGAGGCATGACGACCGACAATGAGCAGTTCTTC
d_call: NA
j_call: TRBJ2-1
clone_size: NA
v_call: TRBV7-2

cdr3_aa: CASSAAAGGPYEQYF
cdr3_nt: TGCGCCAGCAGCGCCGCTGCGGGGGGGCCCTACGAGCAGTACTTC
d_call: TRBD2
j_call: TRBJ2-7
clone_size: NA
v_call: TRBV5-1

cdr3_aa: CASSSSSGRDTGELFF
cdr3_nt: TGTGCCAGCAGTTCATCTAGCGGGAGAGACACCGGGGAGCTGTTTTTT
d_call: TRBD2
j_call: TRBJ2-2
clone_size: NA
v_call: TRBV27

cdr3_aa: CASSLEWASSYEQYF
cdr3_nt: TGCGCCAGCAGCTTGGAGTGGGCTAGCAGCTACGAGCAGTACTTC
d_call: NA
j_call: TRBJ2-7
clone_size: NA
v_call: TRBV5-1

cdr3_aa: CASSLAVIYRDSPYNEQFF
cdr3_nt: TGCGCCAGCAGCTTGGCCGTTATTTACCGTGACAGCCCATACAATGAGCAGTTCTTC
d_call: NA
j_call: TRBJ2-1
clone_size: NA
v_call: TRBV5-1

cdr3_aa: CASSSTGGRTDTQYF
cdr3_nt: TGTGCCAGCAGTTCGACAGGGGGTAGGACAGATACGCAGTATTTT
d_call: TRBD1
j_call: TRBJ2-3
clone_size: NA
v_call: TRBV6-5

cdr3_aa: CASSMGAGEQYF
cdr3_nt: TGTGCCAGTAGTATGGGAGCGGGGGAGCAGTACTTC
d_call: TRBD2
j_call: TRBJ2-7
clone_size: NA
v_call: TRBV19

cdr3_aa: CASSAVTGRVTEAFF
cdr3_nt: TGTGCCAGCAGCGCGGTGACAGGGAGAGTCACTGAAGCTTTCTTT
d_call: TRBD1
j_call: TRBJ1-1
clone_size: NA
v_call: TRBV11-3